The 9 T cell receptor beta chains reported below all come from one sample, sequenced in a study of somatic mutations in cytotoxic T cells in rheumatoid arthritis. Profiling relied on immunoSEQ multiplex PCR, and the TCRdb table lists in-frame clones only, not all of them. The data contain almost 15,000 clones, around 70% of them seen just once; the ten biggest clones take up under 11%. Specimen: CD8+ T cells sorted from blood. The receptor set was obtained from an adult with rheumatoid arthritis.

The chain couples TRBV5-6 to TRBJ1-1; a possible D gene is TRBD1 (5 bases). The length of the CDR3 is 14 residues. Trimming shortened V by 0 bases and J by 5 bases, and 11 bases separated the two germline ends. The germline CDR1 and CDR2 sequences are SGHDT and YYEEEE. The CDR3 spells CASSLGGARTEAFF. CDR3 DNA sequence: TGTGCCAGCAGCTTGGGAGGGGCGCGGACTGAAGCTTTCTTT.

CDR3 nucleotides: TGTGCCAGCAGTTACTCTTCGGGATTCAATGAGCAGTTCTTC. Its protein product is CASSYSSGFNEQFF. The chain couples TRBV6-6 to TRBJ2-1; the D gene is possibly TRBD2 (5 bases). This CDR3 spans 14 amino acids. Trimming removed 0 bases from V and 6 bases from J, with 9 bases in between. CDR1 is MNHNY, CDR2 SVGAGI, per germline (reference sequence).

The chain combines TRBV5-1 with TRBJ2-5, with 15 positions matching TRBD2. There are 18 residues in the CDR3. The V gene end was trimmed by 2 bases and the J gene end by 1 base; junction bases not matched to a gene: 6. Germline values: CDR1 SGHRS, CDR2 YFSETQ. CDR3 loop: CASSFGTSGGPSQETQYF. The CDR3 DNA reads as TGCGCCAGCAGCTTCGGGACTAGCGGGGGGCCGAGCCAAGAGACCCAGTACTTC.

The chain recombines TRBV5-1 with TRBJ1-2; no reliable D call. The V gene's germline CDR1 is SGHRS and CDR2 YFSETQ. The V gene lost 0 bases and the J gene lost 0 bases, with 6 bases spanning the gap. This CDR3 comprises 14 residues. The CDR3 sequence is CASSLAITNYGYTF. The CDR3 DNA sequence: TGCGCCAGCAGCTTGGCGATTACTAACTATGGCTACACCTTC.

The genes are TRBV7-2 and TRBJ2-7; the match to TRBD2 covers 7 bases. This CDR3 contains 16 residues. Germline assignment: CDR1 SGHTA and CDR2 FQGNSA. With 6 bases clipped from V and 7 bases from J, the junction kept 18 bases outside the gene matches. The DNA for the CDR3 is TGTGCCAGCAGTGACCGTGGAGCGGGGTTGGATGGGGAGCAGTACTTC. It encodes CASSDRGAGLDGEQYF.

The CDR3 sequence is CASSYLQGTNTEAFF. The DNA for the CDR3 is TGTGCCAGCAGTTACCTACAGGGAACGAACACTGAAGCTTTCTTT. The chain carries TRBV6-6 and TRBJ1-1; D perhaps matches TRBD1 (6 bases). This CDR3 contains 15 residues. Germline V lookup: CDR1 MNHNY, CDR2 SVGAGI (reference sequence). V was trimmed by 2 bases and J by 1 base, leaving 11 bases between them.

The chain uses TRBV13 and TRBJ1-2; D might be TRBD1 (6 bases). This CDR3 has 12 residues. The germline V gene encodes CDR1 PRHDT and CDR2 FYEKMQ (reference sequence). V dropped 5 bases and J dropped 8 bases, with 12 bases sitting between them. The CDR3 reads CASSTRQEGYTF. CDR3 sequence (DNA): TGTGCCAGCAGCACACGACAGGAGGGCTACACCTTC.

The V gene is TRBV7-9, the J gene TRBJ2-1, with unresolved D. The V end lost 7 bases, the J end lost 0 bases, and 10 bases lay between the germline ends. The CDR3 runs 14 residues. In germline, CDR1 is SEHNR, CDR2 FQNEAQ (reference sequence). CDR3 bases: TGTGCCAGCACCTTTCTCAGCTCCTACAATGAGCAGTTCTTC. This codes for CASTFLSSYNEQFF.

This clone was detected only a few times. V and J are TRBV30 and TRBJ1-5; no reliable D call. The V end was cut by 2 bases, the J end by 2 bases, with 13 bases between. CDR3 size: 15 residues. CDR1 and CDR2 (germline): GTSNPN, SVGIG (reference sequence). CDR3 protein: CAWSRKGSGNQPQHF. The CDR3 nucleotides read TGTGCCTGGAGTAGAAAGGGATCGGGCAATCAGCCCCAGCATTTT.